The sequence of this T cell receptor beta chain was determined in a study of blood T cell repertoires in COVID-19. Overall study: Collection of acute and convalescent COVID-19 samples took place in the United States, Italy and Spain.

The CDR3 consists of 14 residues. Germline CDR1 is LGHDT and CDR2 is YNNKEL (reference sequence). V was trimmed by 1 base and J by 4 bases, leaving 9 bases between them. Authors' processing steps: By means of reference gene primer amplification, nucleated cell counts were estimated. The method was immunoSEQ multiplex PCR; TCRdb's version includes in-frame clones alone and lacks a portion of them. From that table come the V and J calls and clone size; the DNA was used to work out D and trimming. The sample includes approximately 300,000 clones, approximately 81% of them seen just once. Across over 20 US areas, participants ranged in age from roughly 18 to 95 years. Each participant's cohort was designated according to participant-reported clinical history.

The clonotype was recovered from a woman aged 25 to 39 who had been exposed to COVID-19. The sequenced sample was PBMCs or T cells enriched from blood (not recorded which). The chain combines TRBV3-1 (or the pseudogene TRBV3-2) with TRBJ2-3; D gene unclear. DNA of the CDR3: TGTGCCAGCAGCCAAGTTGGGCAGCCAGATACGCAGTATTTT. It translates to CASSQVGQPDTQYF.